What follows is one T cell receptor beta chain and its context. This sample is part of a study of cytotoxic CD8 clonotypes in ibrutinib-treated CLL. V dropped 4 bases and J dropped 0 bases, with 11 bases sitting between them. The CDR3 loop spans 15 amino acids. Germline V gives CDR1 MNHEY, CDR2 SVGAGI. The table came from immunoSEQ multiplex PCR; TCRdb's copy has only in-frame clones and leaves some out. The repertoire consists of over 200,000 clones, with more than 65% occurring once and the leading ten covering approximately 6%. The TCR originated in a human donor with chronic lymphocytic leukemia. V is TRBV6-5 and J is TRBJ2-3; weak D call: TRBD2 (5 bases). The sample here was PBMCs, taken after 12 months of ibrutinib treatment. In DNA, the CDR3 is TGTGCCAGCAGTTGGGAGACGGCTAGCACAGATACGCAGTATTTT. Protein sequence: CASSWETASTDTQYF.